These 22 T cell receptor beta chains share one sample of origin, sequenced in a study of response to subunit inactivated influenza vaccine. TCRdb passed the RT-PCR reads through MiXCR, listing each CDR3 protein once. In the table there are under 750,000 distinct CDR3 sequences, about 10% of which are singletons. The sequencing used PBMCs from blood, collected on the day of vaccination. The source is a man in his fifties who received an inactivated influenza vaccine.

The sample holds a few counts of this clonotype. The CDR3 region is CASSQENRLNTGELFF. DNA of the CDR3: TGTGCCAGCAGCCAAGAAAACAGGCTGAACACCGGGGAGCTGTTTTTT. The chain combines TRBV4-2 with TRBJ2-2; possible D gene TRBD1, 5 bases. Trimming pared 0 bases from V and 1 base from J, leaving 9 bases between. Looked up from germline, CDR1 is LGHNA and CDR2 is YNFKEQ. CDR3 size: 16 residues.

In nucleotides, the CDR3 is TGTGCCAGCAGTGAATTGGGGTCCGGCTACACCTTC. Translation gives CASSELGSGYTF. The chain has TRBV2 and TRBJ1-2; no definite D call. The ends were cut back, 2 bases at V and 8 bases at J, with 9 bases in the middle. This CDR3 contains 12 residues. The germline V gene encodes CDR1 SNHLY and CDR2 FYNNEI.

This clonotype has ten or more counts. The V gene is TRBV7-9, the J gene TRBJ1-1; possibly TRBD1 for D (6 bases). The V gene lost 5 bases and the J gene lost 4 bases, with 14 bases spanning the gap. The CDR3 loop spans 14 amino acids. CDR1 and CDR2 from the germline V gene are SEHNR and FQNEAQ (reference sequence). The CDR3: CASSVQGWGTEAFF. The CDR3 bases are TGTGCCAGCAGCGTACAGGGTTGGGGCACTGAAGCTTTCTTT.

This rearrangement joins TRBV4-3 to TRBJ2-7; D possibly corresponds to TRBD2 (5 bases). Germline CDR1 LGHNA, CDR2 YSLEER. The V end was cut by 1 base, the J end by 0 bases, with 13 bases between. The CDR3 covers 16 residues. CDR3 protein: CASSQGFGETSYEQYF. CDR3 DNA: TGCGCCAGCAGCCAAGGTTTTGGGGAGACCTCCTACGAGCAGTACTTC.

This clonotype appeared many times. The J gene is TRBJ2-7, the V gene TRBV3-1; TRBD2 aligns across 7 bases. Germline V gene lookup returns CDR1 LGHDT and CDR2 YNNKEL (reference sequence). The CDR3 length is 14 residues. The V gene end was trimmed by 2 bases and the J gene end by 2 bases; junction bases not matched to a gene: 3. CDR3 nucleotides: TGTGCCAGCAGCCAATCCGGGGGGACCTACGAGCAGTACTTC. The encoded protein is CASSQSGGTYEQYF.

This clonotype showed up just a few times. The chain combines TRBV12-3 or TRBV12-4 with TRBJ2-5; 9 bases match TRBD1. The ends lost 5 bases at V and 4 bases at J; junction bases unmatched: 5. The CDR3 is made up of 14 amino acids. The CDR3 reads CASSLTTGGETQYF. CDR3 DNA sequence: TGTGCCAGCAGTCTTACGACAGGGGGAGAGACCCAGTACTTC.

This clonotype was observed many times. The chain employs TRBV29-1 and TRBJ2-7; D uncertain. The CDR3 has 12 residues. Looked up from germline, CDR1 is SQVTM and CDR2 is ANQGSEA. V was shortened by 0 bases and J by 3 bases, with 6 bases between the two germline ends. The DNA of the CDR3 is TGCAGCGTTGAAGATCGAGTCTACGAGCAGTACTTC. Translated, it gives CSVEDRVYEQYF.

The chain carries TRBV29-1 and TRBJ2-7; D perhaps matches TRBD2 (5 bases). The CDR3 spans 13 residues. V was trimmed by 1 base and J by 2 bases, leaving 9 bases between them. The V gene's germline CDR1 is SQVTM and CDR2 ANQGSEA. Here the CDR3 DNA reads TGCAGCGTTGAAGTCCGGGAACCCTACGAGCAGTACTTC. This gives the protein CSVEVREPYEQYF.

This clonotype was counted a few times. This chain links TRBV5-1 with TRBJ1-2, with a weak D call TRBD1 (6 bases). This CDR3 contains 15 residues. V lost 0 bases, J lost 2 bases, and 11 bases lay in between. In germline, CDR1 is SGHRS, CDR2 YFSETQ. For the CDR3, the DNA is TGCGCCAGCAGCTTGGTCAGCGGACAGAACTATGGCTACACCTTC. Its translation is CASSLVSGQNYGYTF.

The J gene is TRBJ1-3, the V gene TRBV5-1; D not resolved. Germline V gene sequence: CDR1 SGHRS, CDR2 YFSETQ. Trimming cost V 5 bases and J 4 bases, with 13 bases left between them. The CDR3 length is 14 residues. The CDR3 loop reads CASRVTGGGNTIYF. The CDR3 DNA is TGCGCCAGCAGGGTAACTGGCGGGGGAAACACCATATATTTT.

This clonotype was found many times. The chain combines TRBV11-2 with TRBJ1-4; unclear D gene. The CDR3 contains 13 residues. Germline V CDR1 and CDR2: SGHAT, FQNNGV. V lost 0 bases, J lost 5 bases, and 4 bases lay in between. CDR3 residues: CASSLDGNEKLFF. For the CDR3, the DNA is TGTGCCAGCAGCTTAGACGGGAATGAAAAACTGTTTTTT. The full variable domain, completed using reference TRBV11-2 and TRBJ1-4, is EAGVAQSPRYKIIEKRQSVAFWCNPISGHATLYWYQQILGQGPKLLIQFQNNGVVDDSQLPKDRFSAERLKGVDSTLKIQPAKLEDSAVYLCASSLDGNEKLFFGSGTQLSVL.

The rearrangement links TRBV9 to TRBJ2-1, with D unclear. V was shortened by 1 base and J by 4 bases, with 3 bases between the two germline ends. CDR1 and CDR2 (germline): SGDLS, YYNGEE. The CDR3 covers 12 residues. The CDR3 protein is CASSVRYNEQFF. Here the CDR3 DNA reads TGTGCCAGCAGCGTAAGGTACAATGAGCAGTTCTTC.

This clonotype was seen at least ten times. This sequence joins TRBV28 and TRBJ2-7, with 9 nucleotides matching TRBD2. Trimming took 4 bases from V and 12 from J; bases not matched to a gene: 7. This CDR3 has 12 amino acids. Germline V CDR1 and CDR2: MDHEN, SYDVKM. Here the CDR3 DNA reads TGTGCCAGCAGTTCCGGGACTAGCAGGGTGTACTTC. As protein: CASSSGTSRVYF. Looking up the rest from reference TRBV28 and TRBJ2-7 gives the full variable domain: DVKVTQSSRYLVKRTGEKVFLECVQDMDHENMFWYRQDPGLGLRLIYFSYDVKMKEKGDIPEGYSVSREKKERFSLILESASTNQTSMYLCASSSGTSRVYFGPGTRLTVT.

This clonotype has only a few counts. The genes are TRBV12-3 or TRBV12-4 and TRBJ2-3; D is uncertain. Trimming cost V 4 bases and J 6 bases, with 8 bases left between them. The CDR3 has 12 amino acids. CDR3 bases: TGTGCCAGCAGTTCCTCATACGATACGCAGTATTTT. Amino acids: CASSSSYDTQYF.

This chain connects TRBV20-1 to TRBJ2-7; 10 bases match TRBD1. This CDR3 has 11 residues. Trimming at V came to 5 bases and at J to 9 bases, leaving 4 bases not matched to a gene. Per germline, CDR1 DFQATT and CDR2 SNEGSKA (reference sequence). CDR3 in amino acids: CSAGQGDRQYF. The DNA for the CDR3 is TGCAGTGCTGGACAGGGGGATAGGCAGTACTTC.

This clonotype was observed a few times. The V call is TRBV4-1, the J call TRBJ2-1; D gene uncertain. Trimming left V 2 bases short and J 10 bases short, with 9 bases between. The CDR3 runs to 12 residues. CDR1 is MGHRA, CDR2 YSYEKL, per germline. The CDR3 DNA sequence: TGCGCCAGCAGCCAATTTATAGGGGAGCAGTTCTTC. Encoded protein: CASSQFIGEQFF.

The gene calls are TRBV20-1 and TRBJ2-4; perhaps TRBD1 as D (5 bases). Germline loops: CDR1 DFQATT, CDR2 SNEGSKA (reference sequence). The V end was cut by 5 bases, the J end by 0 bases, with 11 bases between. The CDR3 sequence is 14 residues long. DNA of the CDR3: TGCAGTGCTTCAACGACAGTAGCCAAAAACATTCAGTACTTC. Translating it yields CSASTTVAKNIQYF.

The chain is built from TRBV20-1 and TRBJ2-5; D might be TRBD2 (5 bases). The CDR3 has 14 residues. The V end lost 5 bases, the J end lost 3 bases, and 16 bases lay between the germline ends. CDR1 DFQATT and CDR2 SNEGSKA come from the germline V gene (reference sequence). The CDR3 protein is CSADLRTQKETQYF. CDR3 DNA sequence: TGCAGTGCTGACCTACGGACTCAGAAAGAGACCCAGTACTTC.

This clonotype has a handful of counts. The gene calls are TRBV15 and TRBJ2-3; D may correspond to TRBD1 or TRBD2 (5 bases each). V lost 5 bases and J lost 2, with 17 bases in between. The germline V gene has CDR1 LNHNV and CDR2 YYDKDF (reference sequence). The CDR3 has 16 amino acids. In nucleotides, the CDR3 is TGTGCCACCAGCCCCCGGGACGGAGAATCCACAGATACGCAGTATTTT. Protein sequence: CATSPRDGESTDTQYF.

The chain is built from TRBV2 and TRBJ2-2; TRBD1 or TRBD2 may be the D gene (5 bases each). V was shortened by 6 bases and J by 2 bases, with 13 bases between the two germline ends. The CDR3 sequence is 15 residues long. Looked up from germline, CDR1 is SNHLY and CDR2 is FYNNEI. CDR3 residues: CASRLPGPNTGELFF. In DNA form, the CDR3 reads TGTGCCAGCAGGTTACCGGGGCCTAACACCGGGGAGCTGTTTTTT.

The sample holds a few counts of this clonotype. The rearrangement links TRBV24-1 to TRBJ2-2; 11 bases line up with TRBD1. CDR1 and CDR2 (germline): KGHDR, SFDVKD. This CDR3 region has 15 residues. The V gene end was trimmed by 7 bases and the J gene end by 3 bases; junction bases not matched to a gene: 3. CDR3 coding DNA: TGTGCCACCAGCCGGGACAGGGGGGACACCGGGGAGCTGTTTTTT. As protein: CATSRDRGDTGELFF.

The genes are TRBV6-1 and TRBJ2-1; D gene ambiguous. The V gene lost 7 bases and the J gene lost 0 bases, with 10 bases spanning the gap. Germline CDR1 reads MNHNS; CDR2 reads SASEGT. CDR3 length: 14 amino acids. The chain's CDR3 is CASTLDGSYNEQFF. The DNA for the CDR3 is TGTGCCAGCACCCTGGACGGCTCCTACAATGAGCAGTTCTTC.